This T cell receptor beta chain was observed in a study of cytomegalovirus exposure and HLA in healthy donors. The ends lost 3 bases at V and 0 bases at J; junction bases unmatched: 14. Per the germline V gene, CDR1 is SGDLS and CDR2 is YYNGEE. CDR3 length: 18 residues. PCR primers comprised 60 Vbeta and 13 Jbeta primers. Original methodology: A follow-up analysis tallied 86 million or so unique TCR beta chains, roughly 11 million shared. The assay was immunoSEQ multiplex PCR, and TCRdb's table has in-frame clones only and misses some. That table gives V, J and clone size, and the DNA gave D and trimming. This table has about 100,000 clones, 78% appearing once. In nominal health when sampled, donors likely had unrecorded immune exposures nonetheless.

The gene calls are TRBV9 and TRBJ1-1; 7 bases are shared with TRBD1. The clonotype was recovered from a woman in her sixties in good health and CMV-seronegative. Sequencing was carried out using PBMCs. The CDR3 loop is CASSESQGSVSMNTEAFF. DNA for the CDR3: TGTGCCAGCAGCGAGTCACAGGGGAGTGTTTCCATGAACACTGAAGCTTTCTTT.